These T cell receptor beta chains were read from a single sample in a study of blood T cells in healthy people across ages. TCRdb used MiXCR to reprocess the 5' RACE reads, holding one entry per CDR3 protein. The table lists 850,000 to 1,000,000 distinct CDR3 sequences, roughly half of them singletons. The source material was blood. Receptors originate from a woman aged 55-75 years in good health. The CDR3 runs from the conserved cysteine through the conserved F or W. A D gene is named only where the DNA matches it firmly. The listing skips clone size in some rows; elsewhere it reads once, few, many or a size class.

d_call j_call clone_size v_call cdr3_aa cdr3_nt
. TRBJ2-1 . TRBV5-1 CASSFSENEQFF TGCGCCAGCAGCTTTTCGGAGAATGAGCAGTTCTTC
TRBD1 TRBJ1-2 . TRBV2 CASSHGQGGGGYTF TGTGCCAGCAGTCACGGACAGGGAGGCGGGGGCTACACCTTC
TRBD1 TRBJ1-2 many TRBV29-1 CSLSDRAYGYTF TGCAGCCTTTCGGACAGGGCCTATGGCTACACCTTC
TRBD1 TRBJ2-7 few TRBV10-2 CASSVGQGPPYPYEQYF TGCGCCAGCAGTGTAGGACAGGGGCCACCCTACCCCTACGAGCAGTACTTC
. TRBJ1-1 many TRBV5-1 CASSLGVGPENTEAFF TGCGCCAGCAGCTTGGGCGTGGGGCCGGAAAACACTGAAGCTTTCTTT
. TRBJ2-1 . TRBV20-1 CSASAYNNEQFF TGCAGTGCTTCGGCTTACAACAATGAGCAGTTCTTC
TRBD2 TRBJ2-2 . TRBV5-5 CASSRSGTSYTGELFF TGTGCCAGCAGCAGGTCCGGGACTAGTTACACCGGGGAGCTGTTTTTT
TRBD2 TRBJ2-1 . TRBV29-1 CSVQTSGRASEQFF TGCAGCGTGCAGACTAGCGGGAGGGCTAGTGAGCAGTTCTTC
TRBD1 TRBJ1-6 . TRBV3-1 CASTPGQGTSPLHF TGTGCCAGCACCCCGGGACAGGGGACTTCACCCCTCCACTTT
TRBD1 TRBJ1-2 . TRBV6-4 CASRRTGEPNYGYTF TGTGCCAGCAGGAGGACAGGAGAGCCTAACTATGGCTACACCTTC
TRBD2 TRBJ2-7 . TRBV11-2 CASSPSGGRYEQYF TGTGCCAGCAGCCCCTCGGGAGGGAGGTACGAGCAGTACTTC
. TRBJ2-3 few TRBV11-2 CASSLGMNTQYF TGTGCCAGCAGCTTGGGTATGAATACGCAGTATTTT
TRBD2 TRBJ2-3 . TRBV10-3 CAISDPAGTTDTQYF TGTGCCATCAGTGATCCAGCGGGGACCACAGATACGCAGTATTTT
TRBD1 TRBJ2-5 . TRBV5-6 CASSLIRGRLQETQYF TGTGCCAGCAGCTTGATTAGGGGGCGCCTTCAAGAGACCCAGTACTTC
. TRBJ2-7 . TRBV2 CATYRGRLYEQYF TGTGCCACCTACCGCGGACGGCTCTACGAGCAGTACTTC
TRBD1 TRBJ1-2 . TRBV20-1 CTIAGTGGPGDYGYTF TGCACCATAGCCGGGACAGGGGGCCCCGGAGACTATGGCTACACCTTC
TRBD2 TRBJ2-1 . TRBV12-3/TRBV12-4 CASSFTATSGRSSYNEQFF TGTGCCAGCAGTTTTACGGCGACTAGCGGGAGGAGCTCCTACAATGAGCAGTTCTTC
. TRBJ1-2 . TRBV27 CASSCGGTHKLWGYTF TGTGCCAGCAGTTGTGGGGGAACACACAAACTATGGGGCTACACCTTC
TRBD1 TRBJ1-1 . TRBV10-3 CAISERDSSMARNTEAFF TGTGCCATCAGTGAGCGGGACAGCTCTATGGCCCGGAACACTGAAGCTTTCTTT
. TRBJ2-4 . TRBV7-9 CASSSPGTDKNIQYF TGTGCCAGCAGTTCCCCCGGGACGGACAAAAACATTCAGTACTTC
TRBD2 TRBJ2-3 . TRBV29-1 CSCGLAGGPWDTQYF TGCAGCTGTGGCCTAGCGGGAGGGCCATGGGATACGCAGTATTTT
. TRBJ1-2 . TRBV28 CATKAQGRANYGYTF TGTGCCACCAAAGCACAGGGCAGAGCTAACTATGGCTACACCTTC
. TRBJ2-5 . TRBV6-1 CASSEAVYGGRETQYF TGTGCCAGCAGTGAAGCGGTTTATGGGGGGCGGGAGACCCAGTACTTC
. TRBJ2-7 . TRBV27 CASSRYILSSYEQYF TGTGCCAGCAGTCGATACATCCTAAGCTCCTACGAGCAGTACTTC
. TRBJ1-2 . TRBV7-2 CASSFRFGYTF TGTGCCAGCAGCTTTAGGTTTGGCTACACCTTT
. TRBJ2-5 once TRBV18 CASSPSPGVNYGQYF TGTGCCAGCTCACCATCGCCAGGGGTTAACTACGGGCAGTACTTC
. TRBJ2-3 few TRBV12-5 CASALEGTWDTQYF TGTGCTAGTGCTTTGGAGGGGACGTGGGATACGCAGTATTTT
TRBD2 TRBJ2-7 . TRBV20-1 CSASGLANEQYF TGCAGTGCTAGCGGACTAGCCAACGAGCAGTACTTC
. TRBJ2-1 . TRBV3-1 CASSPTLRGINDEQFF TGTGCCAGCAGCCCAACTCTGAGGGGAATCAATGATGAGCAGTTCTTC
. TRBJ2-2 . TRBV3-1 CASSQGLGNTGELFF TGTGCCAGCAGCCAAGGACTGGGGAACACCGGGGAGCTGTTTTTT
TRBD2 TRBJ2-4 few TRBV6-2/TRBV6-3 CASRPTGLAENIQYF TGTGCCAGCAGACCCACGGGACTAGCGGAAAACATTCAGTACTTC
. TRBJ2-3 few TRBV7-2 CASRPNLPDTQYF TGTGCCAGCAGGCCCAACTTACCAGATACGCAGTATTTT
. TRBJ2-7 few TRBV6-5 CASSYSAGSRFYEQYF TGTGCCAGCAGTTACTCGGCGGGGAGCCGCTTCTACGAGCAGTACTTC
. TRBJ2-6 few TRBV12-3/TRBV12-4 CASSLPRLSVGANVLTF TGTGCCAGCAGTTTGCCCCGTTTGTCCGTCGGGGCCAACGTCCTGACTTTC
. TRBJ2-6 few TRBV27 CASSGLGGTGANVLTF TGTGCCAGCAGTGGACTCGGGGGTACGGGGGCCAACGTCCTGACTTTC
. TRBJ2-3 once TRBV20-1 CSAPLSRALRGDTQYF TGCAGTGCTCCCCTCAGCAGGGCTCTTCGGGGGGATACGCAGTATTTT
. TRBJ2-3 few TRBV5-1 CASSKGQSTDTQYF TGCGCCAGCAGCAAAGGACAGAGCACAGATACGCAGTATTTT
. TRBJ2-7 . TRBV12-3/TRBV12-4 CASSLPPREQYF TGTGCCAGCAGTTTGCCCCCCCGCGAGCAGTACTTC
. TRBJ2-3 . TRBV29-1 CSVEVGLHPDTQYF TGCAGCGTTGAAGTGGGCCTACACCCAGATACGCAGTATTTT
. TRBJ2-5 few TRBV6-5 CASSDAGEETQYF TGTGCCAGCAGTGACGCAGGGGAGGAGACCCAGTACTTC
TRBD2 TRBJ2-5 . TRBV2 CASSEARGTQQETQYF TGTGCCAGCAGTGAAGCGCGGGGGACCCAACAAGAGACCCAGTACTTC
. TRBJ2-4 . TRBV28 CASSPHGGPKNIQYF TGTGCCAGCAGTCCCCACGGGGGTCCCAAAAACATTCAGTACTTC
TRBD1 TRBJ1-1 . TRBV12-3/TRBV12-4 CASSLEGAGDTEAFF TGTGCCAGCAGTTTGGAGGGGGCGGGAGACACTGAAGCTTTCTTT
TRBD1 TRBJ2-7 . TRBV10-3 CAIRPGTGSYEQYF TGTGCCATCAGACCAGGGACAGGGTCCTACGAGCAGTACTTC
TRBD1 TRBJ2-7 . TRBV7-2 CASRTPGQNYEQYF TGTGCCAGCAGAACCCCGGGACAGAACTACGAGCAGTACTTC
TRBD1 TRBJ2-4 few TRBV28 CASSDRMSQYF TGTGCCAGTTCGGACAGGATGAGTCAGTACTTC